The entry below describes one T cell receptor (beta chain). These data originate in a study of blood T cell repertoires in COVID-19. In the study overall: There were acute and convalescent COVID-19 samples, and they came from the United States, Italy and Spain.

Per the original methods: Reference gene primer amplification yielded estimated nucleated cell counts. Some clones are missing from TCRdb's copy, which holds only in-frame ones; the method was immunoSEQ multiplex PCR. V, J and clone size are those of that table, while D and trimming were read from the DNA. The sample contains 150,000 or so clones, about 80% of which appear only once. This clonotype was sampled from an older woman with acute or convalescent COVID-19. The sequencing input was peripheral blood.

For the CDR3, the DNA is TGCAGTGCTAGTGGCAGTTGGGGGGGCAATCAGCCCCAGCATTTT. Its protein product is CSASGSWGGNQPQHF. J is TRBJ1-5 and V is TRBV20-1; TRBD1 is a possible D gene (5 bases). The CDR3 loop spans 15 amino acids. CDR1 DFQATT and CDR2 SNEGSKA come from the germline V gene (reference sequence). V was pared by 3 bases and J by 2 bases, with 14 bases between.